A single TCR beta chain is shown here with its context. Its target is not known. Trimming cost V 4 bases and J 8 bases, with 18 bases left between them. In germline, CDR1 is SGDLS, CDR2 YYNGEE. The CDR3 length is 15 residues. The source of the sample is a study of cytomegalovirus exposure and HLA in healthy donors. In the study overall: Among around 200 million T cells, an earlier analysis found roughly 100 million unique TCR beta sequences.

Findings and caveats of the study: The authors confirmed in vitro that three CMV-associated chains were specific for CMV antigens.

Both 60 Vbeta primers and 13 Jbeta primers went into the PCR. The data were produced by immunoSEQ multiplex PCR, yet TCRdb's version contains in-frame clones alone and is incomplete. The sample has 30,000 to 45,000 clones; roughly 90% are singletons. Material for sequencing was PBMCs. The rearrangement uses TRBV9 and TRBJ1-4, with D possibly matching TRBD1 (6 bases). The TCR was taken from a woman in her thirties or forties in good health and CMV-seropositive. The CDR3 reads CASSPTGTRGEKLFF. The DNA of the CDR3 is TGTGCCAGCAGCCCCACAGGGACTAGAGGGGAAAAACTGTTTTTT.